A single sample is the source of the 5 T cell receptor beta chains below, sequenced in a study of T cell responses to AZD1222 COVID-19 vaccine. The protocol was immunoSEQ multiplex PCR, while the TCRdb copy is restricted to in-frame clones and leaves out a portion. The data hold roughly 70,000 clones, with around 82% observed a single time. Sequencing used peripheral blood, obtained on day 0 of AZD1222 vaccination. These receptors were collected from an adult in good health.

V is TRBV5-4 and J is TRBJ1-1; weak D call: TRBD1 (5 bases). There are 16 residues in the CDR3. Deletions cut 2 bases from V and 1 base from J, with 15 bases between. Germline-derived CDR1 and CDR2 are SGHNT and YYREEE (reference sequence). In DNA form, the CDR3 reads TGTGCCAGCAGCTTTGGATCTGGGACGGGGAACACTGAAGCTTTCTTT. Protein product: CASSFGSGTGNTEAFF.

This chain joins TRBV28 and TRBJ2-3; D is unresolved. Trimming left V 4 bases short and J 7 bases short, with 9 bases between. CDR3 length: 12 amino acids. The V gene's germline CDR1 is MDHEN and CDR2 SYDVKM. CDR3 in DNA: TGTGCCAGCAGTTATATGAGTCATACGCAGTATTTT. It codes for CASSYMSHTQYF.

The chain couples TRBV15 to TRBJ1-4; D perhaps matches TRBD1 (5 bases). CDR1 and CDR2 from the germline V gene are LNHNV and YYDKDF (reference sequence). V gave up 1 base and J gave up 8 bases, with 14 bases separating them. The CDR3 runs to 15 residues. As DNA, the CDR3 is TGTGCCACCAGCAGAGGCGGGGCGGAGGGCGAAAAACTGTTTTTT. Residues: CATSRGGAEGEKLFF.

The gene calls are TRBV6-6 and TRBJ2-3, with a tentative D call TRBD1 (6 bases). CDR3 size: 13 residues. Germline V CDR1 and CDR2: MNHNY, SVGAGI (reference sequence). With 10 bases removed from V and 0 bases from J, the gap between germline ends came to 11 bases. The CDR3 DNA follows: TGTGCCACACAGGGCGTGAGCACAGATACGCAGTATTTT. It is translated as CATQGVSTDTQYF.

The V call is TRBV6-5, the J call TRBJ1-1, with 10 positions matching TRBD1. The CDR3 totals 13 residues. Losses at the gene ends were 7 bases for V and 4 bases for J; bases not matched to a gene: 3. Germline-derived CDR1 and CDR2 are MNHEY and SVGAGI. CDR3 in DNA: TGTGCCAGCACCAGGACAGGGGGCACTGAAGCTTTCTTT. Its translation is CASTRTGGTEAFF.